This record concerns one TCR beta chain sequence. Its antigen remains unknown. The data belong to a study of blood T cells in healthy people across ages. Together with a sample-barcoded 5' primer, a J-beta primer mix was included in a second PCR lasting roughly 7 to 11 cycles. Researchers report that a template-switch adaptor with 12 random nucleotides tagged each cDNA molecule. TCRdb reanalysed the 5' RACE reads using MiXCR and keeps one entry per CDR3 protein. The sample yields about 1.4 million distinct CDR3 sequences, approximately 59% seen once. From germline, CDR1 is SQVTM and CDR2 ANQGSEA. The CDR3 contains 15 residues. V trimming: 4 bases; J trimming: 6 bases; junction bases outside the gene matches: 15. Study observations and caveats: Investigators viewed diversity estimates from one million T cells as underestimates, the study reported. It was the long-lived donors that had more naive CD4+ cells and higher diversity than aged donors. The recorded TCR beta diversity per million T cells decreased in a roughly linear manner with age.

This chain uses TRBV29-1 with TRBJ2-7; 7 nucleotides line up with TRBD1. The sequenced sample consisted of blood. The receptor's source is a man between 18 and 35 years old in good health. The CDR3 loop reads CSVVPRRQGISEQYF. The CDR3 DNA is TGCAGCGTTGTCCCACGCCGACAGGGTATCTCCGAGCAGTACTTC.